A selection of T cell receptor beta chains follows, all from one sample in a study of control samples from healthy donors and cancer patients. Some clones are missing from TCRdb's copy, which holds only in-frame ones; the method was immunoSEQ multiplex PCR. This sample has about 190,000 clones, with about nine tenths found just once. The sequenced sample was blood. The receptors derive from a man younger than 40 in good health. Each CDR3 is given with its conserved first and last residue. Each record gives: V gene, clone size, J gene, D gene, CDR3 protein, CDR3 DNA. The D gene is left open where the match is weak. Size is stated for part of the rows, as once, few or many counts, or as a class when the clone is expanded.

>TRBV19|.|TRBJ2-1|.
CASSITGPTYNEQFF
TGTGCCAGTAGTATCACAGGGCCGACCTACAATGAGCAGTTCTTC
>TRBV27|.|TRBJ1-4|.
CASSFVGRAEKLFF
TGTGCCAGCAGTTTCGTGGGACGGGCTGAAAAACTGTTTTTT
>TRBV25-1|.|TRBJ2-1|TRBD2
CASRRGAGDEQFF
TGTGCCAGCAGGCGGGGGGCTGGGGATGAGCAGTTCTTC
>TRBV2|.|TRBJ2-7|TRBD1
CASIRTGGSYEQYF
TGTGCCAGCATAAGGACAGGGGGATCCTACGAGCAGTACTTC
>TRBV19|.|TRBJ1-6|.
CASSIRQVHSPLHF
TGTGCCAGTAGTATTCGCCAGGTCCATTCACCCCTCCACTTT
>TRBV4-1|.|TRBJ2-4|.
CASSQTYPFRGFQYF
TGCGCCAGCAGCCAAACCTACCCCTTCCGGGGCTTTCAGTACTTC
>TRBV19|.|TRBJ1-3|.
CASSDSAPNTIYF
TGTGCCAGTAGCGACAGCGCCCCCAACACCATATATTTT
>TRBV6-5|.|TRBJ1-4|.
CASWSEKLFF
TGTGCCAGCTGGTCTGAAAAACTGTTTTTT
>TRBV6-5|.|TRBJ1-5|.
CASSLDRTQPQHF
TGTGCCAGCAGCCTGGACCGCACTCAGCCCCAGCATTTT
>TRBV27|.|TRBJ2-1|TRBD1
CASGTGYNEQFF
TGTGCCAGCGGGACAGGGTACAATGAGCAGTTCTTC
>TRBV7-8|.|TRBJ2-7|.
CASTPGVVYYEQYF
TGTGCCAGCACCCCTGGTGTCGTTTACTACGAGCAGTACTTC
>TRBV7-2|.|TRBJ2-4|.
CASSPQGVRAKNIQYF
TGTGCCAGCAGCCCACAGGGAGTACGGGCCAAAAACATTCAGTACTTC
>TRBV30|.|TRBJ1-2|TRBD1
CAWNQNRGFGYTF
TGTGCCTGGAATCAGAACAGGGGCTTTGGCTACACCTTC
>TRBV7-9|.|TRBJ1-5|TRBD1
CASSLTGSGQPQHF
TGTGCCAGCAGCTTGACAGGGTCGGGTCAGCCCCAGCATTTT
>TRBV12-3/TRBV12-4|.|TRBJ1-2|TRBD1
CASTGTGNYGYTF
TGTGCCAGCACCGGGACAGGCAACTATGGCTACACCTTC
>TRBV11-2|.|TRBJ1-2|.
CASSLQGYNYGYTF
TGTGCCAGCAGCCTTCAGGGATACAACTATGGCTACACCTTC
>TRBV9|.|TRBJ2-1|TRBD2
CASSVGVTSGHNEQFF
TGTGCCAGCAGCGTCGGAGTGACTAGCGGTCACAATGAGCAGTTCTTC
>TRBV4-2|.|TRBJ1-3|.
CASSQDGKREVGNTIYF
TGTGCCAGCAGCCAAGATGGAAAGAGGGAGGTGGGAAACACCATATATTTT
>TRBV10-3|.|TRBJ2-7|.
CAISESLHDEQYF
TGTGCCATCAGTGAGTCACTACACGACGAGCAGTACTTC
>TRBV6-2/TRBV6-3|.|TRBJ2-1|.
CASSYSGEGYNEQFF
TGTGCCAGCAGTTACTCAGGGGAAGGGTACAATGAGCAGTTCTTC
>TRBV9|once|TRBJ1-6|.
CASSGGGKGPGSYNSPLHF
TGTGCCAGCAGCGGTGGGGGGAAGGGGCCTGGCTCCTATAATTCACCCCTCCACTTT
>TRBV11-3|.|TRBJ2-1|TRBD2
CASSSARGTSSYNEQFF
TGTGCCAGCAGCTCCGCTCGGGGGACTAGTTCCTACAATGAGCAGTTCTTC
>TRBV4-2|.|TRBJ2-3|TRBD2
CASSQDIGLAGSTDTQYF
TGTGCCAGCAGCCAAGATATCGGACTAGCGGGGAGCACAGATACGCAGTATTTT
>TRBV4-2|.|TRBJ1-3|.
CARGTAENGNTIYF
TGTGCCAGGGGGACGGCTGAGAATGGAAACACCATATATTTT
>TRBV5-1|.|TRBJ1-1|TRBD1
CASTSGQRLNTEAFF
TGCGCCAGCACCTCGGGACAGAGACTGAACACTGAAGCTTTCTTT
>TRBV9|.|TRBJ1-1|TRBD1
CASRGTGNTEAFF
TGTGCCAGCAGAGGGACAGGGAACACTGAAGCTTTCTTT
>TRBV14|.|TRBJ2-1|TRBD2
CASSQDLAGGRRQFF
TGTGCCAGCAGCCAAGATTTGGCGGGGGGGCGTCGGCAGTTCTTC
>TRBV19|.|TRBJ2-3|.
CASRGPLTDTQYF
TGTGCCAGTAGAGGGCCGTTGACAGATACGCAGTATTTT
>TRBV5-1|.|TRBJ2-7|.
CASSFEGSYEQYF
TGCGCCAGCAGCTTCGAGGGGTCCTACGAGCAGTACTTC
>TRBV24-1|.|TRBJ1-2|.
CATSDQTANYGYTF
TGTGCCACCAGTGACCAGACAGCTAACTATGGCTACACCTTC
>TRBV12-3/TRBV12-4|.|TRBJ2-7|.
CATGTSYEQYF
TGTGCTACAGGGACCTCCTACGAGCAGTACTTC
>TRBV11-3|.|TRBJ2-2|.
CASSLQGGGTGELFF
TGTGCCAGCAGCTTACAGGGGGGCGGGACCGGGGAGCTGTTTTTT
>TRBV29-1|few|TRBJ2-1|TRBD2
CSVEKGLVPYNEQFF
TGCAGCGTTGAAAAAGGACTAGTCCCTTACAATGAGCAGTTCTTC
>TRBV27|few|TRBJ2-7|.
CASSYRVYGYEQYF
TGTGCCAGCAGTTACCGGGTCTACGGGTACGAGCAGTACTTC
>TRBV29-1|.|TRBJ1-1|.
CSVDWGAQRGTEAFF
TGCAGCGTTGATTGGGGAGCCCAGCGCGGCACTGAAGCTTTCTTT
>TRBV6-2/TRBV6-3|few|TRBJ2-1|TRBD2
CASSYLPSGYNSEEQFF
TGTGCCAGCAGTTACTTACCTAGCGGTTACAATTCAGAGGAGCAGTTCTTC
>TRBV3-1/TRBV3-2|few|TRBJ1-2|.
CASSQEQGWYGYTF
TGTGCCAGCAGCCAAGAACAGGGTTGGTATGGCTACACCTTC
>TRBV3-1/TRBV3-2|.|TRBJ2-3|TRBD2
CASSPGLAGADTQYF
TGTGCCAGCAGCCCTGGACTAGCGGGGGCAGATACGCAGTATTTT
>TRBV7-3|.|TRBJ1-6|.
CASSLRVKGNSPLHF
TGTGCCAGCAGCTTACGTGTTAAGGGTAATTCACCCCTCCACTTT
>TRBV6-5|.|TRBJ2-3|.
CASSYQGKGADTQYF
TGTGCCAGCAGTTACCAGGGAAAAGGAGCAGATACGCAGTATTTT
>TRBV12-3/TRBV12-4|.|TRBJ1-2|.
CASSLGMEGGYTF
TGTGCCAGCAGTTTGGGGATGGAGGGTGGCTACACCTTC
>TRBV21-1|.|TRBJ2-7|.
CASSESRQGARGYF
TGTGCCAGCAGCGAGAGCCGACAGGGGGCTAGGGGGTACTTC
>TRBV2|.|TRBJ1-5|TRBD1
CASRPTTGRPQHF
TGTGCCAGCAGACCTACGACAGGGAGGCCCCAGCATTTT
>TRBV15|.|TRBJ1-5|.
CATSRDRQGGNQPQHF
TGTGCCACCAGCAGAGATCGGCAGGGAGGCAATCAGCCCCAGCATTTT
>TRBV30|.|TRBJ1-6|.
CAWSTGVYNSPLHF
TGTGCCTGGAGTACGGGGGTTTATAATTCACCCCTCCACTTT